This TCR beta chain was profiled in a study of blood T cell repertoires in COVID-19. About the research overall: Collection of acute and convalescent COVID-19 samples took place in the United States, Italy and Spain.

Authors' data handling: For nucleated cells, counts were estimated from reference gene primer amplification. Assay: immunoSEQ multiplex PCR; the TCRdb copy retains only in-frame clones and omits some. The V and J calls and clone size were taken over from that table, and D and trimming were inferred from the DNA. The sample has some 180,000 clones; about 80% are singletons. The receptor was isolated from a woman in her sixties or seventies with COVID-19, enrolled during active disease. Input material: peripheral blood.

CDR3 region: CASSQALYSYEQYF. Written as DNA, the CDR3 is TGTGCCAGCAGCCAAGCCCTATATTCCTACGAGCAGTACTTC. This chain links TRBV3-1 (or the pseudogene TRBV3-2) with TRBJ2-7; D is unclear. The CDR3 is 14 residues long. V lost 1 base and J lost 1, with 8 bases in between. Looked up from germline, CDR1 is LGHDT and CDR2 is YNNKEL (reference sequence).